The rows below give T cell receptor beta chains drawn from one sample of a study of response to subunit inactivated influenza vaccine. TCRdb used MiXCR to reprocess the RT-PCR reads, holding one entry per CDR3 protein. The sample yields about 700,000 distinct CDR3 sequences, approximately 15% seen once. This specimen was PBMCs from blood, taken 14 to 15 days before vaccination. Every receptor here comes from a man aged 50 to 60 who received an inactivated influenza vaccine. The CDR3 runs from the conserved cysteine through the conserved F or W. The order of the fields is V gene, J gene, CDR3 protein.

TRBV12-3/TRBV12-4	TRBJ2-5	CASSFASGAGEETQYF
TRBV20-1	TRBJ2-7	CSARPAGDEQYF
TRBV6-2/TRBV6-3	TRBJ2-1	CASSYPGTGAHNEQFF
TRBV12-3/TRBV12-4	TRBJ2-5	CASSLEAGGPSLETQYF
TRBV5-1	TRBJ2-1	CASSARGNEQFF
TRBV29-1	TRBJ2-1	CSVEANRYNEQFF
TRBV7-2	TRBJ2-3	CASSRQTGGVDTQYF
TRBV5-5	TRBJ2-5	CATAAQAGKETQYF
TRBV6-5	TRBJ2-6	CASSYSVGGMTGANVLTF
TRBV5-4	TRBJ2-3	CAARGGGAEDTQYF
TRBV7-8	TRBJ1-1	CASSPQSVPLNTEAFF
TRBV7-2	TRBJ2-7	CASRLLAGGPKYEQYF
TRBV27	TRBJ1-2	CASSLVRRGLNYGYTF
TRBV24-1	TRBJ2-4	CATSDQGPILAKNIQYF
TRBV25-1	TRBJ2-3	CASSGEIPSGLDF
TRBV20-1	TRBJ2-7	CSARTSGGYEQYF
TRBV28	TRBJ2-7	CASSLRVQQYF
TRBV7-2	TRBJ1-5	CASSLAEGSNNQPQHF
TRBV7-6	TRBJ2-5	CASSHWTSGDQETQYF
TRBV3-1	TRBJ2-4	CASSPQPGVDIQYF
TRBV6-6	TRBJ2-5	CASSRRGLAAQETQYF
TRBV9	TRBJ1-1	CASSVGGEPGAEAFF
TRBV28	TRBJ2-7	CASSATRGSSSYEQYF
TRBV12-3/TRBV12-4	TRBJ2-7	CASSPFGSNSYEQYF
TRBV12-5	TRBJ2-2	CASGSGLAGTSNTGELFF
TRBV10-1	TRBJ2-3	CASSSVAADTQYF
TRBV3-1	TRBJ2-5	CASSQGFGGIF
TRBV20-1	TRBJ1-2	CSASLGQLFGYTF
TRBV20-1	TRBJ2-5	CSASKEETQYF
TRBV29-1	TRBJ2-5	CSVAGAQETQYF
TRBV29-1	TRBJ2-1	CSASSGNEQFF
TRBV9	TRBJ1-3	CASSVGPGASGNTIYF
TRBV12-3/TRBV12-4	TRBJ2-2	CASSLERQGVAGELFF
TRBV7-8	TRBJ1-5	CASSSSPGGGQPQHF
TRBV20-1	TRBJ2-7	CSARISGTGTYF
TRBV12-3/TRBV12-4	TRBJ1-3	CASSPQGTIYF
TRBV5-1	TRBJ2-7	CASSGRDKVTYEQYF
TRBV18	TRBJ2-3	CASSPRQGESTDTQYF
TRBV6-5	TRBJ1-1	CASSYLGREAFF
TRBV18	TRBJ2-3	CASSPPSVADTQYF
TRBV7-6	TRBJ2-7	CASSSRQGASVSSYEQYF
TRBV11-3	TRBJ2-1	CASSLGALGNEQFF
TRBV28	TRBJ1-1	CASSVFQGSTEAFF
TRBV18	TRBJ2-1	CASSPPGLGATNEQFF
TRBV5-1	TRBJ2-5	CASRPPRGLFIETQYF
TRBV11-2	TRBJ2-7	CASRGWDRASYEQYF
TRBV6-5	TRBJ2-7	CASGKGGEQYF
TRBV12-3/TRBV12-4	TRBJ2-3	CASSSSGGPLTDTQYF
TRBV6-5	TRBJ2-5	CASSYRASGGAYQETQYF
TRBV7-2	TRBJ2-1	CASSLIWTGRRNEQFF
TRBV5-1	TRBJ1-2	CASSLFRTGDYGYTF
TRBV7-2	TRBJ1-6	CASSLVSVTPGPLHF
TRBV19	TRBJ2-2	CASSIAPRGTGELFF
TRBV6-1	TRBJ2-2	CASFPSSGRVRTGELFF